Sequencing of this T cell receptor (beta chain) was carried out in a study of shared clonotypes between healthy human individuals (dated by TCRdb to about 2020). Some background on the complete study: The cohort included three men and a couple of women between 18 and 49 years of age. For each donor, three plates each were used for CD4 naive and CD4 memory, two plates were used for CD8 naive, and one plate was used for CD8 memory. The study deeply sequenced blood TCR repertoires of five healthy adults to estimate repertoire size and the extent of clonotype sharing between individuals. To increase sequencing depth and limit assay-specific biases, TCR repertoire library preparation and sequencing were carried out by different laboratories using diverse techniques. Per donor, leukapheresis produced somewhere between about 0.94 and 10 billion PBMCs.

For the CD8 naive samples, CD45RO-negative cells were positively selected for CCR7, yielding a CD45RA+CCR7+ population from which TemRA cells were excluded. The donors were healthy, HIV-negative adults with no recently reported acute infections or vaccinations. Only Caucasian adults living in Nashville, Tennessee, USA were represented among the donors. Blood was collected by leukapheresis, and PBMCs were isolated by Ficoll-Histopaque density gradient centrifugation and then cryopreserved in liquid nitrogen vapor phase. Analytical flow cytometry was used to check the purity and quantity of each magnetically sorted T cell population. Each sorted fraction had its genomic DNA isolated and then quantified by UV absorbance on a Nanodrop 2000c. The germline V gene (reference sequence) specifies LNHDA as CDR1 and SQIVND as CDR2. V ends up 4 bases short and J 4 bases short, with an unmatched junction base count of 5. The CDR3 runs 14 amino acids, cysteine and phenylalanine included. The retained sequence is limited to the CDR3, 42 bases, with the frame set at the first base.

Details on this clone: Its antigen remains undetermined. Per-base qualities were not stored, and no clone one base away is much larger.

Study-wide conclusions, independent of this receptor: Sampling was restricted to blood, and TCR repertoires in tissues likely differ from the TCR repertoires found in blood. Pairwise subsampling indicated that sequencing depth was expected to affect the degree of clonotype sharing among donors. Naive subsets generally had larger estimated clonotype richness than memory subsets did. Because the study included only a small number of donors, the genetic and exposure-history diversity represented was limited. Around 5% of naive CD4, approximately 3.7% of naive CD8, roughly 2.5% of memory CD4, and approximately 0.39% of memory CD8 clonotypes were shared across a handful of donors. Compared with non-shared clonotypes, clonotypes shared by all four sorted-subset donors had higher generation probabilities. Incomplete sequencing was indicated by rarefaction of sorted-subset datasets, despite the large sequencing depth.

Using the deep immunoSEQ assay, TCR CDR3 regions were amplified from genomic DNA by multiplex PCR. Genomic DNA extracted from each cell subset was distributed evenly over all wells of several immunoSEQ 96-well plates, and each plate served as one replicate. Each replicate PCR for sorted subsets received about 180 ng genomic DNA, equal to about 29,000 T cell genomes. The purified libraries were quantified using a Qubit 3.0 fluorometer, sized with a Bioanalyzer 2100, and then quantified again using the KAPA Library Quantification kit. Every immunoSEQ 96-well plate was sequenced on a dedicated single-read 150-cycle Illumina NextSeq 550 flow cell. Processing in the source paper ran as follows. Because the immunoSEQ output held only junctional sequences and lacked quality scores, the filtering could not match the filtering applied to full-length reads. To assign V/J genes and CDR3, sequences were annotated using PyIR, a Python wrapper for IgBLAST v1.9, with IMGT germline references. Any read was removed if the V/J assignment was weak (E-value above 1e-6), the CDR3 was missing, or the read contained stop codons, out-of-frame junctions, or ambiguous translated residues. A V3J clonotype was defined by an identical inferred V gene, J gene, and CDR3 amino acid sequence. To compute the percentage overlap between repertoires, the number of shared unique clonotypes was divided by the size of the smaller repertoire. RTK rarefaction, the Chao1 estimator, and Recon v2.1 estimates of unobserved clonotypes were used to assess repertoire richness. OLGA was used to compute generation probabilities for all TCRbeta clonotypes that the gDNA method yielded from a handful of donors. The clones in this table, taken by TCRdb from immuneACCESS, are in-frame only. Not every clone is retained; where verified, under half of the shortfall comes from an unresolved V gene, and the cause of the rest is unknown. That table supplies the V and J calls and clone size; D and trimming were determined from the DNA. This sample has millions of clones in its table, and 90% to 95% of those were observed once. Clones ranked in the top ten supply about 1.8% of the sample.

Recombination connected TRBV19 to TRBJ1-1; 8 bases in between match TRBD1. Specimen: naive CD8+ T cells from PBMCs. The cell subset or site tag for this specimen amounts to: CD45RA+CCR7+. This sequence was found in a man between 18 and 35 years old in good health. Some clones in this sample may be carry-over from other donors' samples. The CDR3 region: CASSTTGVVTEAFF. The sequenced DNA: TGTGCCAGTAGTACGACAGGGGTGGTCACTGAAGCTTTCTTT. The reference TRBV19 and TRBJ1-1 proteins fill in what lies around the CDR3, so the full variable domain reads DGGITQSPKYLFRKEGQNVTLSCEQNLNHDAMYWYRQDPGQGLRLIYYSQIVNDFQKGDIAEGYSVSREKKESFPLTVTSAQKNPTAFYLCASSTTGVVTEAFFGQGTRLTVV.